The rows below give T cell receptor beta chains drawn from one sample of a study of T cells after yellow fever vaccination. TCRdb re-derived calls from the 5' RACE reads in MiXCR, one entry per CDR3 protein. The sample records around 160,000 distinct CDR3 sequences, 6.5% to 8.5% being singletons. The specimen was CD4+ T cells sorted from PBMCs, collected 5 days after the first yellow fever vaccination. These receptors were collected from a man between 18 and 35 years old who received the YFV17D yellow fever vaccine. Both conserved end residues are trimmed from each CDR3. The order of the fields is V gene, CDR3 protein.

>TRBV4-3
ASSQDFSGGTEAF
>TRBV6-1
ASRDRTSSLRLTDTQY
>TRBV7-8
ASSRPTSGVETQY
>TRBV6-2/TRBV6-3
ASSDQGALTEAF
>TRBV11-2
ASSLVGGAADTQY
>TRBV5-1
ASSRDVPSYEQY
>TRBV12-3/TRBV12-4
ASRLGPGNEQF
>TRBV11-3
ASSPGQDYTEAF
>TRBV5-1
ASSLTASGGAKTQY
>TRBV5-1
ASSGVGGSTRETQY
>TRBV5-1
ASSLSLLQTDTQY
>TRBV6-5
ASSYSPYPAF
>TRBV18
ASSQSTSGNEQF
>TRBV6-5
ASSYSLVGAYEQY
>TRBV6-2/TRBV6-3
ASSQNRGIGQF
>TRBV9
ASSVDGALAFSGNTIY
>TRBV20-1
SARDSLLYEQY
>TRBV6-4
ASRQGGSDYGYT
>TRBV6-2/TRBV6-3
ASSPIQRGEETQY
>TRBV5-1
ASSPGLSGYEQY
>TRBV5-1
ASSQGNTGELF
>TRBV2
AGGLAGGGTQY
>TRBV7-3
ASSLAPGVSYEQY
>TRBV29-1
SAERGFNGYT
>TRBV7-2
ASSPPRGLGPETQY
>TRBV28
ASSFAQQETQY
>TRBV5-1
ASSMDERTNEKLF
>TRBV11-2
ASRPLTANYGYT
>TRBV21-1
ASSNPGQPNTGELF
>TRBV6-6
ASSYEGGREQY
>TRBV7-2
ASSFQVREWDTQY
>TRBV6-5
ASRPVTGVREKLF
>TRBV4-3
ASSAAPGGTEAF
>TRBV24-1
ATSPSGGRDTQY
>TRBV10-2
ASSETWDIQY
>TRBV5-1
ASSSVGQETEAF
>TRBV5-4
ASSPDASSQETQY
>TRBV12-3/TRBV12-4
ASSPQGSWTGELF
>TRBV7-2
ASSVGWARKAF
>TRBV20-1
SGVRLTSSYNEQF
>TRBV12-3/TRBV12-4
ASSLRRAIGLGYT
>TRBV5-1
ASSSGQGAHEQY
>TRBV18
ASSPDQANEQF
>TRBV6-1
ASSEFILGQETQY
>TRBV4-1
ASSQDPGTYNSPLH
>TRBV12-3/TRBV12-4
ASTLLGQGKIGELF
>TRBV12-3/TRBV12-4
ASMKWVTPYNEQF
>TRBV7-2
ASRSGPALGNEQF
>TRBV20-1
SARDVAGQGSGELF
>TRBV2
ASSPGQGSPA
>TRBV12-3/TRBV12-4
ASSGADTQY
>TRBV20-1
SARRGGNNQPQH
>TRBV6-4
ASSDPDRRGSYT
>TRBV4-2
ASSQESLGTDTQY
>TRBV5-1
ASSFLAEETQY
>TRBV12-3/TRBV12-4
ASSRAGGRGEQF
>TRBV7-3
ASSLNPNQETQY